This TCR beta chain was recorded in a study of Graves' ophthalmopathy and Graves' hyperthyroidism. Overall study context: Absence of ophthalmopathy within 18 months of follow-up defined stable hyperthyroidism.

Clinical symptoms, serum thyroxine, TRAb, thyroid ultrasound and orbital computed tomography determined diagnosis. The authors amplified TCR beta CDR3 regions, and they did so from RNA transcripts for repertoire sequencing. In the first round, RT-PCR was carried out with HTBI primers, and a multiplex PCR formed the second round. One entry per CDR3 protein, called by TCRdb with MiXCR from the multiplex PCR reads. This table has approximately 1.2 million distinct CDR3 sequences, 35% to 45% appearing once. V lost 0 bases, J lost 5 bases, and 15 bases lay in between. This CDR3 has 15 residues. Per the germline V gene, CDR1 is SGHRS and CDR2 is YFSETQ. The sample holds a few counts of this clonotype. The antigen is not known. Study-wide points: Clonotypes were expanded in thyroid at above 0.001 frequency, and most also appeared in blood.

The chain recombines TRBV5-1 with TRBJ2-7; a weak D match, TRBD1 (5 bases). Sequenced material: peripheral blood or thyroid tissue (not recorded which). The TCR originated in an adult man with Graves' hyperthyroidism. The CDR3 sequence is CASSLEFYGQDEQYF. The CDR3 DNA follows: TGCGCCAGCAGCTTGGAATTCTATGGACAAGACGAGCAGTACTTC.